Below, 26 T cell receptor beta chains from the same sample are listed, as sequenced in a study of OX40 agonist ivuxolimab in advanced cancers. Clones were sequenced by immunoSEQ multiplex PCR, and TCRdb holds only the in-frame ones, with some missing. The data contain more than 70,000 clones, around 92% of them singletons. Sample: CD4+ or CD8+ T cells sorted from blood, taken in a trial of the OX40 agonist ivuxolimab. These receptors were taken from an adult with an advanced solid tumor such as melanoma, head and neck, liver or kidney cancer.

This sequence joins TRBV5-4 and TRBJ2-2, with 7 bases matching TRBD1. From germline, CDR1 is SGHNT and CDR2 YYREEE (reference sequence). This CDR3 has 14 residues. V was pared by 6 bases and J by 6 bases, with 8 bases of the junction left unmatched. DNA of the CDR3: TGTGCCAGCATTCGACAGGGAGAATCCGGGGAGCTGTTTTTT. Translated: CASIRQGESGELFF.

V is TRBV6-6 and J is TRBJ2-7; 7 bases fit TRBD1. The V and J ends lost 6 bases and 0 bases, in that order; junction bases with no gene match: 11. In germline, CDR1 is MNHNY, CDR2 SVGAGI (reference sequence). This CDR3 region has 16 residues. The CDR3 is CASRSQGQANSYEQYF. The DNA of the CDR3 is TGTGCCAGCAGGTCACAAGGACAGGCAAACTCCTACGAGCAGTACTTC.

Concerning this clone: Other DNA sequences in this specimen translate into the identical CDR3. CDR3 region: CASSTLGRMYSNQPQHF. The CDR3 DNA sequence: TGTGCCAGTAGTACTCTCGGACGGATGTATAGCAATCAGCCCCAGCATTTT. V gene TRBV19 combines with J gene TRBJ1-5; D unclear. The CDR3 contains 17 residues. V lost 4 bases to trimming and J lost 0 bases, with 16 bases between them. Germline CDR1 reads LNHDA; CDR2 reads SQIVND (reference sequence).

The chain carries TRBV4-2 and TRBJ2-2; D possibly matches TRBD1 or TRBD2 (5 bases each). The CDR3 is made up of 16 amino acids. V gave up 0 bases and J gave up 5 bases, with 13 bases separating them. From germline, CDR1 is LGHNA and CDR2 YNFKEQ. The CDR3 DNA sequence: TGTGCCAGCAGCCAAGATTGGGCAGGGAGTACCGGGGAGCTGTTTTTT. Protein product: CASSQDWAGSTGELFF.

CDR3 sequence (DNA): TGTGCCAGCCTGGCTTCGAGGGGTCTGGACGAGCAGTACTTC. Translating gives CASLASRGLDEQYF. The gene calls are TRBV6-1 and TRBJ2-7, with D possibly being TRBD1 or TRBD2 (5 bases each). The germline CDR1 and CDR2 sequences are MNHNS and SASEGT. Trimming left V 8 bases short and J 5 bases short, with 19 bases between. This CDR3 contains 14 residues.

The chain employs TRBV15 and TRBJ2-5; TRBD1 might be the D (5 bases). Germline values: CDR1 LNHNV, CDR2 YYDKDF (reference sequence). Trimming removed 11 bases at V and 4 bases at J, with 20 bases between. The length of the CDR3 is 14 residues. The CDR3 reads CAVKGPQGRETQYF. In nucleotides, the CDR3 is TGTGCCGTCAAGGGCCCTCAGGGCCGAGAGACCCAGTACTTC.

This clone has just one count. The chain links TRBV5-1 to TRBJ1-1; 7 bases agree with TRBD1. Per germline, CDR1 SGHRS and CDR2 YFSETQ. V was pared by 4 bases and J by 5 bases, with 8 bases of the junction left unmatched. This CDR3 contains 14 residues. In DNA form, the CDR3 reads TGCGCCAGCAGCCTGGGAGACAGGGAGACTGAAGCTTTCTTT. Translation gives CASSLGDRETEAFF.

This rearrangement joins TRBV19 to TRBJ1-4; no firm D call. V was shortened by 5 bases and J by 7 bases, with 14 bases between the two germline ends. The germline V gene has CDR1 LNHDA and CDR2 SQIVND (reference sequence). This CDR3 has 14 residues. CDR3 amino acids: CASSLARLREKLFF. In DNA form, the CDR3 reads TGTGCCAGTAGTCTGGCCAGGCTTCGTGAAAAACTGTTTTTT.

This clone has only one observation. The chain carries TRBV27 and TRBJ2-2; 7 nucleotides agree with TRBD1. With V trimmed by 4 bases and J by 6 bases, 8 bases remained unmatched. Germline CDR1 MNHEY, CDR2 SMNVEV (reference sequence). The CDR3 has 15 residues. The CDR3 DNA reads TGTGCCAGCAGTTCCCCGGCCAGGGGGTCCGGGGAGCTGTTTTTT. This sequence encodes CASSSPARGSGELFF.

The chain is built from TRBV11-2 and TRBJ2-2; no definite D call. Trimming left V 2 bases short and J 4 bases short, with 17 bases between. The CDR3 has 17 residues. CDR1 and CDR2 from the germline V gene are SGHAT and FQNNGV. The CDR3 here is CASSLYAGASATGELFF. The CDR3 DNA sequence: TGTGCCAGCAGCTTATACGCTGGAGCGTCAGCCACCGGGGAGCTGTTTTTT. Full variable domain (rest looked up from reference TRBV11-2 and TRBJ2-2): EAGVAQSPRYKIIEKRQSVAFWCNPISGHATLYWYQQILGQGPKLLIQFQNNGVVDDSQLPKDRFSAERLKGVDSTLKIQPAKLEDSAVYLCASSLYAGASATGELFFGEGSRLTVL.

CDR3 region: CASSLGDRENEKLFF. The CDR3 bases are TGTGCCAGCAGTTTAGGAGACAGGGAAAATGAAAAACTGTTTTTT. This chain connects TRBV27 to TRBJ1-4; 7 positions match TRBD1. Per the germline V gene, CDR1 is MNHEY and CDR2 is SMNVEV (reference sequence). The junction had 5 bases not matched to a gene; V was cut back by 2 bases and J by 5 bases. This CDR3 has 15 amino acids.

The gene calls are TRBV7-9 and TRBJ1-1; the D is unclear. CDR1 and CDR2 (germline): SEHNR, FQNEAQ (reference sequence). This CDR3 spans 14 amino acids. V lost 2 bases and J 7 bases, leaving 14 bases between the germline ends. In nucleotides, the CDR3 is TGTGCCAGCAGCTTACGGGCAGCGGTGAATGAAGCTTTCTTT. The encoded protein is CASSLRAAVNEAFF.

V and J are TRBV19 and TRBJ2-4, with D perhaps TRBD1 (6 bases). Looked up from germline, CDR1 is LNHDA and CDR2 is SQIVND (reference sequence). V was clipped by 5 bases and J by 1 base, with 18 bases between them. The CDR3 sequence is 17 residues long. The CDR3 sequence is CASSPQGRGLAKNIQYF. The CDR3 DNA reads as TGTGCCAGTAGTCCACAGGGTAGGGGTTTGGCCAAAAACATTCAGTACTTC.

This chain links TRBV5-5 with TRBJ2-2; the match to TRBD2 covers 9 bases. After removal of 0 bases from V and 2 bases from J, the junction contained 8 bases not matched to a gene. The CDR3 spans 18 residues. Germline V lookup: CDR1 SGHKS, CDR2 YYEKEE (reference sequence). CDR3 bases: TGTGCCAGCAGCTTGGGGATCTTAGCGGGAGCAAACACCGGGGAGCTGTTTTTT. This encodes CASSLGILAGANTGELFF.

The chain employs TRBV6-9 and TRBJ1-2; TRBD1 agrees at 8 bases. CDR1 and CDR2 from the germline V gene are MNHGY and SVAAGI. The J segment lost 4 bases and the V segment lost 3 bases, leaving 10 bases of the junction unmatched. The CDR3 runs 16 residues. This CDR3 is CASSYSIPGGFYGYTF. In nucleotides, the CDR3 is TGTGCCAGCAGTTACTCGATTCCAGGGGGCTTCTATGGCTACACCTTC.

V is TRBV11-2 and J is TRBJ1-2; D perhaps matches TRBD1 (5 bases). Germline lookup yields CDR1 SGHAT and CDR2 FQNNGV. V was trimmed by 3 bases and J by 4 bases, leaving 9 bases between them. This CDR3 has 13 amino acids. CDR3 sequence reads: CASSFQQVYGYTF. CDR3 bases: TGTGCCAGCAGCTTCCAACAGGTCTATGGCTACACCTTC.

The chain is built from TRBV30 and TRBJ2-7; perhaps D is TRBD1 or TRBD2 (5 bases each). The CDR3 length is 13 residues. Germline CDR1 and CDR2: GTSNPN and SVGIG (reference sequence). V lost 2 bases, J lost 2 bases, and 10 bases lay in between. Written as DNA, the CDR3 is TGTGCCTGGAGTAGGGACCACCCCTACGAGCAGTACTTC. Amino acids: CAWSRDHPYEQYF.

The CDR3: CAISGTVQETQYF. The CDR3 DNA reads TGTGCCATCAGTGGAACAGTTCAAGAGACCCAGTACTTC. The rearrangement joins TRBV10-3 to TRBJ2-5; D uncertain. Trimming removed 4 bases from V and 2 bases from J, with 8 bases in between. CDR3 size: 13 residues. CDR1 and CDR2 (germline): ENHRY, SYGVKD.

The chain employs TRBV5-1 and TRBJ2-3; D remains unclear. The CDR3 contains 14 residues. Per the germline V gene, CDR1 is SGHRS and CDR2 is YFSETQ. V gave up 2 bases and J gave up 4 bases, with 11 bases separating them. In DNA form, the CDR3 reads TGCGCCAGCAGCTTTAACCGTGGGGCAGATACGCAGTATTTT. It is translated as CASSFNRGADTQYF.

The V and J genes are TRBV5-6 and TRBJ2-1; 9 nucleotides match TRBD2. V lost 4 bases to trimming and J lost 8 bases; unmatched junction nucleotides: 10. The CDR3 spans 15 residues. CDR1 is SGHDT and CDR2 is YYEEEE in the germline V gene. The CDR3 region has the DNA TGTGCCAGCAGCCACCCGGGACTAGCAGGGGATGAGCAGTTCTTC. It codes for CASSHPGLAGDEQFF.

The chain has TRBV28 and TRBJ1-2; D unresolved. Germline CDR1 reads MDHEN; CDR2 reads SYDVKM. Trimming took 4 bases from V and 0 from J, leaving 9 bases between them. The CDR3 extends over 14 amino acids. CDR3 residues: CASSSAAPNYGYTF. The CDR3 DNA follows: TGTGCCAGCAGTTCCGCGGCGCCTAACTATGGCTACACCTTC.

The chain links TRBV18 to TRBJ1-3; 7 bases match TRBD1. The CDR3 is made up of 16 amino acids. Germline V CDR1 and CDR2: KGHSH, LQKENI. V dropped 6 bases and J dropped 0; count of bases not matched to a gene: 8. The CDR3: CASSRGQTVSGNTIYF. The CDR3 nucleotides are TGTGCCAGCTCGCGGGGACAGACTGTCTCTGGAAACACCATATATTTT.

The chain is built from TRBV9 and TRBJ2-3, with TRBD2 as a possible D gene (5 bases). The germline V gene encodes CDR1 SGDLS and CDR2 YYNGEE. V was cut by 5 bases and J by 0 bases, with 10 bases left in between. The CDR3 runs to 14 residues. CDR3 nucleotides: TGTGCCAGCAGTGCCCGGACTAGCACAGATACGCAGTATTTT. It is translated as CASSARTSTDTQYF.

This clone has a handful of counts. V gene TRBV19 combines with J gene TRBJ1-2; tentatively, D is TRBD1 (5 bases). The CDR3 is 13 amino acids. Germline values: CDR1 LNHDA, CDR2 SQIVND (reference sequence). Trimming took 5 bases from V and 6 from J, leaving 13 bases between them. In DNA form, the CDR3 reads TGTGCCAGTAGTGCGACAGCGGAGGATGGCTACACCTTC. Its translation is CASSATAEDGYTF.

The chain combines TRBV19 with TRBJ2-5; no clear D. Trimming cost V 3 bases and J 1 base, with 12 bases left between them. This CDR3 is 15 amino acids long. Germline V lookup: CDR1 LNHDA, CDR2 SQIVND (reference sequence). This CDR3 is CASSIRSSIQETQYF. CDR3 DNA: TGTGCCAGTAGTATCAGATCATCGATCCAAGAGACCCAGTACTTC.

The chain couples TRBV2 to TRBJ1-5, with TRBD1 as a possible D gene (5 bases). The CDR3 is made up of 15 amino acids. V shed 5 bases and J shed 0 bases, with 11 bases lying between them. Germline V gives CDR1 SNHLY, CDR2 FYNNEI. The CDR3 here is CASSPQALSNQPQHF. Written as DNA, the CDR3 is TGTGCCAGCAGTCCACAGGCTCTTAGCAATCAGCCCCAGCATTTT.